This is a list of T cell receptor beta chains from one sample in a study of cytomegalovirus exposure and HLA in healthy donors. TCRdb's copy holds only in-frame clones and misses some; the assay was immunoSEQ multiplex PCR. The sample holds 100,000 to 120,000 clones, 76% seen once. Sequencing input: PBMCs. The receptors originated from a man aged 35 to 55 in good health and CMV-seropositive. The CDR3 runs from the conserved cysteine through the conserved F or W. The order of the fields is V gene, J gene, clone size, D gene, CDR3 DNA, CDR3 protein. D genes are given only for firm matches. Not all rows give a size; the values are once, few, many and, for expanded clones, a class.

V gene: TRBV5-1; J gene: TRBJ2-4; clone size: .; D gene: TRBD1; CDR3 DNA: TGCGCCAGCAGCTTGGAACCCACGGGACAGTTAAACAGTCAGTACTTC; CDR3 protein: CASSLEPTGQLNSQYF
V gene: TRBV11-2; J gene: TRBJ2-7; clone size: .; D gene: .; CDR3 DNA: TGTGCCAGCAGCTTAGCCCCTACGAGCTCCTACGAGCAGTACTTC; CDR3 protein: CASSLAPTSSYEQYF
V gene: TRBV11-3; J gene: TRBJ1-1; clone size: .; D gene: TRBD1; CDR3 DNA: TGTGCCAGCAGGCCACAGGGGGCCCATAAAATGAACACTGAAGCTTTCTTT; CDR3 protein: CASRPQGAHKMNTEAFF
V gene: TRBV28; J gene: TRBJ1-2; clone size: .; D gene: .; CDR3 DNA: TGTGCCAGCAGTCTTCCGACAGTGGGTGGTGGCTACACCTTC; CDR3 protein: CASSLPTVGGGYTF
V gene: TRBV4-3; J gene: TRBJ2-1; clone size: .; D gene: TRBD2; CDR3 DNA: TGCGCCAGCAGCCAGGAGGGACTAGCGGGGTACAATGAGCAGTTCTTC; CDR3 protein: CASSQEGLAGYNEQFF
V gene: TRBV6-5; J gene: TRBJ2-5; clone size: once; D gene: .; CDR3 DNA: TGTGCCAGCAGTTACTCGGGCGGGATCGGCGAGACCCAGTACTTC; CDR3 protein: CASSYSGGIGETQYF
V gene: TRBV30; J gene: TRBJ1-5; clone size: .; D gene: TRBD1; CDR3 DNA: TGTGCCTGGAGTGTACAAGGGGGCCATCAGCCCCAGCATTTT; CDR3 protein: CAWSVQGGHQPQHF
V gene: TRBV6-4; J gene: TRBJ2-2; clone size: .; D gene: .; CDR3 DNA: TGTGCCAGCAGTGAGGTGCGGGGAACCGGGGAGCTGTTTTTT; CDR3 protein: CASSEVRGTGELFF
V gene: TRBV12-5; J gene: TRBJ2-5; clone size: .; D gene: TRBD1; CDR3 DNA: TGTGCTAGTGGTTTGGGGGACAGGGGAAGTGGAGAGACCCAGTACTTC; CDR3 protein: CASGLGDRGSGETQYF
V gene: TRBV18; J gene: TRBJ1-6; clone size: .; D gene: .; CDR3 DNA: TGTGCCAGCTCACCAGGGGGCGGAAATTCACCCCTCCACTTT; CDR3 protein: CASSPGGGNSPLHF
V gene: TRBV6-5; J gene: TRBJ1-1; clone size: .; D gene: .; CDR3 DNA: TGTGCCAGCAGCCCCGGTTGGAGTCGGAACACTGAAGCTTTCTTT; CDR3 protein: CASSPGWSRNTEAFF
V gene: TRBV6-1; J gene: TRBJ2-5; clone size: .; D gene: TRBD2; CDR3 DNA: TGTGCCAGCAGCTCCTGGGCGGGAGTCGGAGAGACCCAGTACTTC; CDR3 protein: CASSSWAGVGETQYF
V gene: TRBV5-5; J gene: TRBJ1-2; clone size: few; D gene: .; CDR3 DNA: TGTGCCAGCAGCTTCCTCCCGGGTCCTAACTATGGCTACACCTTC; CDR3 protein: CASSFLPGPNYGYTF
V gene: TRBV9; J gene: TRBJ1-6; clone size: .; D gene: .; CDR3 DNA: TGTGCCAGCAGCGTAGCTGGACTCTTGGGAGGCTCACCCCTCCACTTT; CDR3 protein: CASSVAGLLGGSPLHF
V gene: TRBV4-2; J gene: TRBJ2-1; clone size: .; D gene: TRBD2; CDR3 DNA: TGTGCCAGCAGCCAAGGGGGACTAGCGGGGGCCAAGAGCTCCTACAATGAGCAGTTCTTC; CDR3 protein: CASSQGGLAGAKSSYNEQFF
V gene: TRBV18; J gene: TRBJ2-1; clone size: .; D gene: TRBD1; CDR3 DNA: TGTGCCAGCTCACCACCCTGGGACAGGGCGAGATACAATGAGCAGTTCTTC; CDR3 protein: CASSPPWDRARYNEQFF
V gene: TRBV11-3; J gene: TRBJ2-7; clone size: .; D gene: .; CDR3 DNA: TGTGCCAGCAGCTCCCGGGGTAGCTACGAGCAGTACTTC; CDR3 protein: CASSSRGSYEQYF
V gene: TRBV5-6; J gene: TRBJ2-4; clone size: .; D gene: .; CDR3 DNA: TGTGCCAGCAGCTTGGAATATACCAAAAACATTCAGTACTTC; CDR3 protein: CASSLEYTKNIQYF
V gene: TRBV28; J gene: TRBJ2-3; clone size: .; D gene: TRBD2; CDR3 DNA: TGTGCCAGCAGTTGGGGCGGGAGCGCGTTGACAGATACGCAGTATTTT; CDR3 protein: CASSWGGSALTDTQYF
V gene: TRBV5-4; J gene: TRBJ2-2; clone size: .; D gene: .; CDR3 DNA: TGTGCCAGCAGCTTCCAGGGGGGTGACACCGGGGAGCTGTTTTTT; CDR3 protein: CASSFQGGDTGELFF
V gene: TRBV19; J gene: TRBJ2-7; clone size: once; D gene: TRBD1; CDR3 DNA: TGTGCCAGTAGTTCAGGTGGGGACAGACCCTCCTACGAGCAGTACTTC; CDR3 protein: CASSSGGDRPSYEQYF
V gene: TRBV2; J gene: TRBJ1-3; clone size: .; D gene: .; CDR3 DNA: TGTGCCAGCAGTCGGGAGCACTCTGGAAACACCATATATTTT; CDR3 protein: CASSREHSGNTIYF
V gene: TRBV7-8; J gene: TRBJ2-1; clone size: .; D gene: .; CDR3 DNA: TGTGCCAGCAGCGGAGACAATGAGCAGTTCTTC; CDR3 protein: CASSGDNEQFF
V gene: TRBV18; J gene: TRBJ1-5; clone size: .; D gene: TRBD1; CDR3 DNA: TGTGCCAGCTCACCACGCGGACAGGGAGATAGCAATCAGCCCCAGCATTTT; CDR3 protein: CASSPRGQGDSNQPQHF
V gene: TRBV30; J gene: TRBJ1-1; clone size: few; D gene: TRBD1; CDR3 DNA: TGTGCCTGGAGTAAAGCCGGGGACAGGGCCCAAGCTTTCTTT; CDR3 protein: CAWSKAGDRAQAFF
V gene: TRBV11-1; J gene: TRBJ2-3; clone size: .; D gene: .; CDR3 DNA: TGTGCCAGCAGCTATAGACGCAGGGGACCCACAGATACGCAGTATTTT; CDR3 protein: CASSYRRRGPTDTQYF
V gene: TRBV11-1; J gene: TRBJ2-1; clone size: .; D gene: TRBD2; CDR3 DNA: TGTGCCAGCAGCCGAGGACCCGGGAGGCGGTGGTTCTTC; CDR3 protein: CASSRGPGRRWFF
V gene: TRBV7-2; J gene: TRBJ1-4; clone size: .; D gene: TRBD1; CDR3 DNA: TGTGCCAGCAGCTTACAGGGGGCTGGGGAAAAACTGTTTTTT; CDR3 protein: CASSLQGAGEKLFF
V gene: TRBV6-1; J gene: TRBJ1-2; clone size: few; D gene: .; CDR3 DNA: TGTGCCAGCAGTGAAGGGGGCAGGTCGGTAGCTAACTATGGCTACACCTTC; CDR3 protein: CASSEGGRSVANYGYTF
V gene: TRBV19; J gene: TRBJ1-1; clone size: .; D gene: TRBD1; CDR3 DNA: TGTGCCAGCGCGACAGGGTTGAACACTGAAGCTTTCTTT; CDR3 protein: CASATGLNTEAFF
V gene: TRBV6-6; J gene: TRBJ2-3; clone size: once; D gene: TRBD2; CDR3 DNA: TGTGCCAGTACAGCGGGGGGGCCGACAGATACGCAGTATTTT; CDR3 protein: CASTAGGPTDTQYF
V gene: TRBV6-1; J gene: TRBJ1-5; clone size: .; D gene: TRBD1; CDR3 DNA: TGTGCCAGCAGTAGTGGACAGGTCGGTCAGCCCCAGCATTTT; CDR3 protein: CASSSGQVGQPQHF
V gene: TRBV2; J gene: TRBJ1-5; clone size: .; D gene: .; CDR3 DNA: TGTGCCAGCAACGGACGGAGGGATTTAGGCAATCAGCCCCAGCATTTT; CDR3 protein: CASNGRRDLGNQPQHF
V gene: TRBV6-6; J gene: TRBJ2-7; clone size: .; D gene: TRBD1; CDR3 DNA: TGTGCCAGCAGTGTGGGACAGGGAGGCTACGAGCAGTACTTC; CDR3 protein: CASSVGQGGYEQYF
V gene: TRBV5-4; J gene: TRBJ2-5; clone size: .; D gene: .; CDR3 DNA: TGTGCCAGCAGTCATATCACAGGCAATGGGGAGACCCAGTACTTC; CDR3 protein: CASSHITGNGETQYF
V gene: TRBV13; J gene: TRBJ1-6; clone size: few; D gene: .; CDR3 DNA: TGTGCCAGCAGACTAGGGATGAAACAGAATTCACCCCTCCACTTT; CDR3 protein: CASRLGMKQNSPLHF
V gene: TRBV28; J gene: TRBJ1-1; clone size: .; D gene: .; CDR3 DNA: TGTGCCATTTCTTCGACAGGCTACACTGAAGCTTTCTTT; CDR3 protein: CAISSTGYTEAFF
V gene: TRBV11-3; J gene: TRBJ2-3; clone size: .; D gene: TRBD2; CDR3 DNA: TGTGCCAGCAGCCCTGGAGCGGGGTTCACAGATACGCAGTATTTT; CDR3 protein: CASSPGAGFTDTQYF
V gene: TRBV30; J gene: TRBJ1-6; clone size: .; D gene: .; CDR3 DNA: TGTGCCTGGAGCCCGTCCTCCTATAATTCACCCCTCCACTTT; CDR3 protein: CAWSPSSYNSPLHF
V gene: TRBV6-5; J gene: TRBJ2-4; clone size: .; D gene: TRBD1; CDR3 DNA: TGTGCCAGCAGTCCCGACAGGGGCGAAAACATTCAGTACTTC; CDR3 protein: CASSPDRGENIQYF